Below, 15 T cell receptor beta chains from the same sample are listed, as sequenced in a study of cytomegalovirus exposure and HLA in healthy donors. Primers: 60 Vbeta forward and 13 Jbeta reverse. Here immunoSEQ multiplex PCR was the method, and the copy in TCRdb shows in-frame clones only, minus some. The sample consists of roughly 160,000 clones, around 82% of them appearing once. Sequenced: PBMCs. The receptors stem from a man aged 50-60 years in good health and CMV-seropositive.

This sequence joins TRBV4-3 and TRBJ2-2; D might be TRBD2 (6 bases). The ends were cut back, 2 bases at V and 5 bases at J, with 9 bases in the middle. Germline V gene lookup returns CDR1 LGHNA and CDR2 YSLEER. This CDR3 has 14 residues. This chain's CDR3 is CASSQIRGTGELFF. For the CDR3, the DNA is TGCGCCAGCAGCCAAATCCGGGGGACCGGGGAGCTGTTTTTT.

The chain uses TRBV5-4 and TRBJ2-7; 7 nucleotides agree with TRBD1. The J segment lost 5 bases and the V segment lost 3 bases, leaving 11 bases of the junction unmatched. CDR1 SGHNT and CDR2 YYREEE come from the germline V gene (reference sequence). The CDR3 has 15 amino acids. The CDR3 sequence: CASSSISTGLHEQYF. Written as DNA, the CDR3 is TGTGCCAGCAGCTCGATATCGACAGGGCTCCACGAGCAGTACTTC.

This clone was detected a few times. The V gene is TRBV10-3, the J gene TRBJ2-2; D might be TRBD1 (6 bases). The V end lost 3 bases, the J end lost 3 bases, and 14 bases lay between the germline ends. This CDR3 has 16 amino acids. Germline V CDR1 and CDR2: ENHRY, SYGVKD. The CDR3 DNA follows: TGTGCCATCAGTGATAACAGGGCGTCGGACACCGGGGAGCTGTTTTTT. This sequence encodes CAISDNRASDTGELFF.

The gene calls are TRBV5-1 and TRBJ2-6, with a possible D match to TRBD1 (6 bases). The germline CDR1 and CDR2 sequences are SGHRS and YFSETQ. CDR3 length: 12 amino acids. Trimming stripped 7 bases from V and 6 bases from J, with 8 bases between. In DNA, the CDR3 is TGCGCCAGCCAGGGACAGGCCAACGTCCTGACTTTC. Its translation: CASQGQANVLTF.

The chain combines TRBV5-4 with TRBJ1-1; 7 positions agree with TRBD1. V shed 4 bases, J shed 0 bases, and the junction held 9 bases outside the gene matches. The CDR3 extends over 16 amino acids. Germline lookup yields CDR1 SGHNT and CDR2 YYREEE (reference sequence). CDR3 DNA: TGTGCCAGCAGCGAGGGACAGTCACCCTTGAACACTGAAGCTTTCTTT. Protein product: CASSEGQSPLNTEAFF.

The rearrangement joins TRBV14 to TRBJ1-1; weak D call: TRBD1 (6 bases). From germline, CDR1 is SGHDN and CDR2 FVKESK. This CDR3 has 14 amino acids. Trimming removed 4 bases from V and 4 bases from J, with 13 bases in between. The CDR3 sequence: CASSPQVGGTEAFF. The CDR3 DNA follows: TGTGCCAGCAGCCCCCAGGTAGGGGGCACTGAAGCTTTCTTT.

The V call is TRBV7-2, the J call TRBJ1-1; maybe TRBD1 (5 bases). This CDR3 is built from 13 residues. Deletions cut 3 bases from V and 10 bases from J, with 15 bases between. From germline, CDR1 is SGHTA and CDR2 FQGNSA. CDR3 sequence reads: CASSLAGSGGAFF. For the CDR3, the DNA is TGTGCCAGCAGCTTGGCGGGGTCTGGGGGAGCTTTCTTT. Looking up the rest from reference TRBV7-2 and TRBJ1-1 gives the full variable domain: GAGVSQSPSNKVTEKGKDVELRCDPISGHTALYWYRQSLGQGLEFLIYFQGNSAPDKSGLPSDRFSAERTGGSVSTLTIQRTQQEDSAVYLCASSLAGSGGAFFGQGTRLTVV.

The V and J genes are TRBV28 and TRBJ1-1; unclear D gene. The CDR3 totals 10 residues. V lost 11 bases to trimming and J lost 5 bases, with 9 bases between them. Germline values: CDR1 MDHEN, CDR2 SYDVKM. CDR3 region: CAGRETEAFF. Written as DNA, the CDR3 is TGTGCCGGTCGGGAGACTGAAGCTTTCTTT.

V gene TRBV5-1 combines with J gene TRBJ2-5, with TRBD2 identical over 10 bases. With the DNA end fitting TRBJ2-7 better, the J assignment may be wrong. CDR1 is SGHRS, CDR2 YFSETQ, per germline. The CDR3 totals 14 residues. CDR3 sequence: CASSLSGRVDEQYF. CDR3 coding DNA: TGCGCCAGCAGCTTAAGCGGGAGGGTCGACGAGCAGTACTTC.

The chain links TRBV19 to TRBJ1-5; 8 bases match TRBD1. Germline-derived CDR1 and CDR2 are LNHDA and SQIVND (reference sequence). With 1 base clipped from V and 7 bases from J, the junction kept 3 bases outside the gene matches. The CDR3 spans 14 residues. This CDR3 is CASSIGTGGQPQHF. The CDR3 region has the DNA TGTGCCAGTAGTATAGGAACAGGGGGACAGCCCCAGCATTTT. Using reference TRBV19 and TRBJ1-5 for the parts outside the CDR3, the full variable domain is DGGITQSPKYLFRKEGQNVTLSCEQNLNHDAMYWYRQDPGQGLRLIYYSQIVNDFQKGDIAEGYSVSREKKESFPLTVTSAQKNPTAFYLCASSIGTGGQPQHFGDGTRLSIL.

Here the CDR3 reads CSVATVSYEQYF. Here the CDR3 DNA reads TGCAGCGTTGCCACTGTGAGCTACGAGCAGTACTTC. The chain recombines TRBV29-1 with TRBJ2-7; D not certain. The CDR3 totals 12 residues. Germline V gene lookup returns CDR1 SQVTM and CDR2 ANQGSEA. Deletions cut 4 bases from V and 3 bases from J, with 10 bases between.

J is TRBJ1-3 and V is TRBV6-6; tentatively, D is TRBD1 (6 bases). V lost 5 bases, J lost 4 bases, and 12 bases lay in between. Germline values: CDR1 MNHNY, CDR2 SVGAGI (reference sequence). The CDR3 runs to 14 residues. CDR3 sequence reads: CASSQGLSGNTIYF. CDR3 in DNA: TGTGCCAGCAGTCAGGGGTTGTCGGGAAACACCATATATTTT.

This clone came up a few times. The rearrangement joins TRBV9 to TRBJ2-5, with D tentatively TRBD1 (5 bases). The CDR3 extends over 15 amino acids. V was shortened by 0 bases and J by 3 bases, with 12 bases between the two germline ends. The germline V gene has CDR1 SGDLS and CDR2 YYNGEE. In DNA form, the CDR3 reads TGTGCCAGCAGCGTAGATGGGCAGGGTGAAGAGACCCAGTACTTC. Its protein is CASSVDGQGEETQYF.

This chain connects TRBV19 to TRBJ2-7, with TRBD1 matching 7 bases. Germline lookup yields CDR1 LNHDA and CDR2 SQIVND (reference sequence). V lost 2 bases to trimming and J lost 2 bases; unmatched junction nucleotides: 6. This CDR3 has 15 amino acids. The CDR3 is CASSIRFTGAYEQYF. The CDR3 nucleotides read TGTGCCAGTAGTATACGTTTCACAGGGGCCTACGAGCAGTACTTC.

This clone has just a few counts. V and J are TRBV5-1 and TRBJ2-6, with 8 bases matching TRBD1. Germline V CDR1 and CDR2: SGHRS, YFSETQ. CDR3 size: 17 residues. J lost 0 bases, V lost 4 bases, and 6 bases had no gene match. CDR3 sequence: CASSPQGASSGANVLTF. In nucleotides, the CDR3 is TGCGCCAGCAGCCCTCAGGGGGCAAGCTCTGGGGCCAACGTCCTGACTTTC.